The rows below give T cell receptor beta chains drawn from one sample of a study of CD8+CD57+ T cells in acquired aplastic anemia. From the reads, TCRdb called clonotypes with MiXCR, one entry per CDR3 protein. This table has 400,000 to 450,000 distinct CDR3 sequences, 60% to 80% appearing once. The sequencing input was sorted CD4+, CD8+, or CD8+CD57+ T cells (not recorded which) from PBMCs. Source of these receptors: a human donor in good health, serving as a control. Each CDR3 is given with its conserved first and last residue. A D gene is named only where the DNA matches it firmly. Clone size appears in some rows only: once, few, many, or a class for an expanded clone.

>many|.|TRBV7-9|TRBJ2-1
CASSLFGGRHNEQFF
TGTGCCAGCAGCTTATTTGGAGGGCGACACAATGAGCAGTTCTTC
>.|TRBD1|TRBV15|TRBJ2-7
CATAKGQTPYEQYF
TGTGCCACTGCGAAGGGACAGACTCCCTACGAGCAGTACTTC
>many|TRBD1|TRBV9|TRBJ1-2
CASKKQGAQDYGYTF
TGTGCCAGCAAGAAACAGGGGGCGCAGGACTATGGCTACACCTTC
>.|.|TRBV7-9|TRBJ2-7
CASTMRLGAGPPGGQYF
TGTGCCAGTACTATGAGACTGGGGGCAGGGCCTCCTGGCGGGCAGTACTTC
>.|.|TRBV19|TRBJ1-3
CASTPRGRSEARPSTF
TGTGCCAGTACCCCACGGGGGAGATCCGAAGCGAGACCCAGTACTTTT
>many|.|TRBV18|TRBJ1-4
CASSPARLNEKLFF
TGTGCCAGCTCACCAGCGAGGCTTAATGAAAAACTGTTTTTT
>many|.|TRBV15|TRBJ1-5
CATSRDSARVSNQPQHF
TGTGCCACCAGCAGAGATTCCGCCAGGGTGAGCAATCAGCCCCAGCATTTT
>many|.|TRBV27|TRBJ2-5
CASSWKGETQYF
TGTGCCAGCAGTTGGAAGGGAGAGACCCAGTACTTC
>many|TRBD1|TRBV7-2|TRBJ1-1
CASSLRTGPDAFF
TGTGCCAGCAGCTTGCGGACAGGACCAGACGCTTTCTTT
>once|.|TRBV4-3|TRBJ2-4
CASSQEAQNIQYF
TGCGCCAGCAGCCAAGAGGCCCAAAACATTCAGTACTTC
>.|.|TRBV7-2|TRBJ2-3
CASSLAGGPITDTQYF
TGTGCCAGCAGCTTAGCGGGGGGGCCTATCACAGATACGCAGTATTTT